The 11 T cell receptor beta chains in this list originate from one sample, sequenced in a study of regulatory T cells in long-lasting Graves disease. The authors built TCR beta libraries using iRepertoire HTBI primers and Arm-PCR of CDR3 regions. TCRdb re-called the multiplex PCR reads with MiXCR, one entry per CDR3 protein. The sample has about 330,000 distinct CDR3 sequences; about a sixth are singletons. Time point described: newly diagnosed GD, antithyroid drugs for less than 3 months. Scientists built the TCR library using RNA that was extracted from PBMCs. The same data also went into a second study, on T cells in Graves' hyperthyroidism and ophthalmopathy.

The input for sequencing was peripheral blood mononuclear cells (PBMCs), taken at new diagnosis, from a patient treated with antithyroid drugs. The receptors derive from a young woman with Graves disease.

The sample holds many counts of this clonotype. The chain links TRBV3-1 to TRBJ1-1; no reliable D call. The germline gives CDR1 LGHDT, CDR2 YNNKEL (reference sequence). This CDR3 spans 13 amino acids. The V end lost 1 base, the J end lost 5 bases, and 8 bases lay between the germline ends. CDR3 residues: CASSQVVSTEAFF. Here the CDR3 DNA reads TGTGCCAGCAGCCAAGTCGTTAGTACTGAAGCTTTCTTT.

This sequence joins TRBV5-6 and TRBJ2-1; TRBD2 aligns across 7 bases. The J call could be wrong; TRBJ2-5 is a better fit for the DNA end. The CDR3 is 15 amino acids. Per the germline V gene, CDR1 is SGHDT and CDR2 is YYEEEE. CDR3 bases: TGTGCCAGCAGCTTGGGGACTGGGGGGGGAGAGACCCAGTACTTC. Protein: CASSLGTGGGETQYF.

This chain connects TRBV13 to TRBJ2-2; 15 positions match TRBD2. The germline gives CDR1 PRHDT, CDR2 FYEKMQ (reference sequence). With V trimmed by 4 bases and J by 5 bases, 5 bases remained unmatched. This CDR3 has 17 amino acids. The CDR3 loop reads CASSSWTSGRATGELFF. The CDR3 nucleotides read TGTGCCAGCAGCTCTTGGACTAGCGGGAGGGCAACCGGGGAGCTGTTTTTT.

Comments on this clonotype: Just one base apart from a much larger clone, this may be a read error. The chain combines TRBV7-2 with TRBJ2-1, with D uncertain. The ends were cut back, 2 bases at V and 10 bases at J, with 9 bases in the middle. Germline V gene lookup returns CDR1 SGHTA and CDR2 FQGNSA. This CDR3 spans 12 amino acids. The CDR3 region is CASSLSFGEQFF. The CDR3 nucleotides read TGTGCCAGCAGCTTATCTTTCGGGGAGCAGTTCTTC. Full variable domain (remainder filled in from reference TRBV7-2 and TRBJ2-1): GAGVSQSPSNKVTEKGKDVELRCDPISGHTALYWYRQSLGQGLEFLIYFQGNSAPDKSGLPSDRFSAERTGGSVSTLTIQRTQQEDSAVYLCASSLSFGEQFFGPGTRLTVL.

The chain has TRBV19 and TRBJ2-1; TRBD2 agrees at 10 bases. Germline assignment: CDR1 LNHDA and CDR2 SQIVND (reference sequence). There are 17 residues in the CDR3. With V trimmed by 1 base and J by 6 bases, 9 bases remained unmatched. CDR3 sequence: CASSIAPLAGVSNEQFF. CDR3 DNA sequence: TGTGCCAGTAGTATAGCACCTCTAGCGGGAGTAAGCAATGAGCAGTTCTTC.

The sample holds many counts of this clonotype. One end of the junction is discordant with germline, which a read error may explain. J is TRBJ1-6 and V is TRBV11-2; TRBD1 aligns across 7 bases. Germline assignment: CDR1 SGHAT and CDR2 FQNNGV. The CDR3 spans 15 residues. Here the CDR3 reads CASSIETGSNSPLHF. In nucleotides, the CDR3 is TGTGCCAGCAGCATAGAGACAGGGAGTAATTCACCCCTCCACTTT.

Turning to this clonotype: This may be a read error: a much more frequent sequence differs by one nucleotide. The chain combines TRBV6-1 with TRBJ2-1, with 7 bases fitting TRBD1. The CDR3 runs to 15 residues. Germline CDR1 is MNHNS and CDR2 is SASEGT. The CDR3 spells CASSDPRTGQETQHF. The CDR3 coding sequence is TGTGCCAGCAGTGACCCCCGGACAGGCCAAGAGACCCAGCACTTC.

This clonotype was observed at least ten times. The chain links TRBV11-2 to TRBJ2-1; D call uncertain. Germline lookup yields CDR1 SGHAT and CDR2 FQNNGV. This CDR3 region has 14 residues. V was clipped by 0 bases and J by 1 base, with 4 bases between them. CDR3: CASSLDGSYNEQFF. DNA of the CDR3: TGTGCCAGCAGCTTAGATGGGTCCTACAATGAGCAGTTCTTC.

For this clonotype: The junction and the germline gene differ at one end; a read error may be behind it. The chain joins TRBV9 to TRBJ1-5; the D is unclear. The CDR3 spans 14 residues. The germline V gene encodes CDR1 SGDLS and CDR2 YYNGEE. CDR3: CASSVVEAEQPQHF. CDR3 nucleotides: TGTGCCAGCAGCGTAGTGGAGGCGGAACAGCCTCAGCATTTT.

This clonotype appeared many times. J is TRBJ1-5 and V is TRBV4-1; D is perhaps TRBD1 (5 bases). The V gene lost 1 base and the J gene lost 2 bases, with 9 bases spanning the gap. The CDR3 is 15 amino acids. The germline V gene has CDR1 MGHRA and CDR2 YSYEKL. For the CDR3, the DNA is TGCGCCAGCAGCCAAGTCCCAGGGCGCAATCAGCCCCAGCATTTT. Protein sequence: CASSQVPGRNQPQHF.

The chain uses TRBV6-1 and TRBJ1-5; no firm D call. In germline, CDR1 is MNHNS, CDR2 SASEGT. The germline V and J ends were trimmed by 1 base and 4 bases, with 2 bases remaining between them. The CDR3 length is 12 residues. The CDR3 nucleotides are TGTGCCAGCAGTGAAGAGAATCAGCCCCAGCATTTT. Protein product: CASSEENQPQHF.